This T cell receptor (beta chain) was retrieved from a study of blood T cell repertoires in COVID-19. About the study: Acute and convalescent COVID-19 samples came from the United States, Italy and Spain.

Generated by immunoSEQ multiplex PCR, the TCRdb table keeps only in-frame clones and is missing some. The data show hundreds of thousands of clones, around 87% seen once. The sample consisted of peripheral blood. The source is a woman aged 45 to 65 who had recovered from COVID-19.

The CDR3 DNA follows: TGCGCCAGCAGCCAAGGGACACCTATTCACTACGAGCAGTACTTC. This gives the protein CASSQGTPIHYEQYF. The V call is TRBV4-1, the J call TRBJ2-7, with D tentatively TRBD1 (5 bases). Per germline, CDR1 MGHRA and CDR2 YSYEKL. Trimming took 1 base from V and 3 from J, leaving 13 bases between them. CDR3 length: 15 amino acids.